The 32 T cell receptor beta chains listed next were all sequenced from one sample in a study of blood T cell repertoires in COVID-19. Assay: immunoSEQ multiplex PCR; the TCRdb copy retains only in-frame clones and omits some. This table has fewer than 200,000 clones, around 67% appearing once. Sequencing was done on a sample of peripheral blood. The receptor source for this set is a woman of 80 years or more with acute or convalescent COVID-19.

The chain recombines TRBV18 with TRBJ1-1; D not resolved. CDR1 and CDR2 from the germline V gene are KGHSH and LQKENI. V lost 1 base and J lost 0, with 12 bases in between. This CDR3 comprises 16 residues. CDR3 in amino acids: CASSPRRDGMNTEAFF. DNA of the CDR3: TGTGCCAGCTCACCACGGAGGGATGGAATGAACACTGAAGCTTTCTTT.

The chain recombines TRBV19 with TRBJ2-1; TRBD2 aligns across 12 bases. J lost 4 bases, V lost 4 bases, and 2 bases had no gene match. The CDR3 has 15 amino acids. Germline V lookup: CDR1 LNHDA, CDR2 SQIVND (reference sequence). The CDR3 bases are TGTGCCAGTAGTACGGGACTAGCGGGTTACAATGAGCAGTTCTTC. Its protein is CASSTGLAGYNEQFF. The variable domain in full, with the rest retrieved from reference TRBV19 and TRBJ2-1, is DGGITQSPKYLFRKEGQNVTLSCEQNLNHDAMYWYRQDPGQGLRLIYYSQIVNDFQKGDIAEGYSVSREKKESFPLTVTSAQKNPTAFYLCASSTGLAGYNEQFFGPGTRLTVL.

This chain joins TRBV10-3 and TRBJ1-1; D is unresolved. This CDR3 contains 14 residues. Trimming stripped 2 bases from V and 6 bases from J, with 13 bases between. Germline values: CDR1 ENHRY, CDR2 SYGVKD. The CDR3 spells CAISEGQNPAEAFF. The DNA of the CDR3 is TGTGCCATCAGTGAGGGCCAAAATCCCGCTGAAGCTTTCTTT.

The chain carries TRBV7-2 and TRBJ1-1; 7 bases map to TRBD1. The CDR3 loop spans 16 amino acids. Germline CDR1 reads SGHTA; CDR2 reads FQGNSA. Germline trimming cut 5 bases from V and 0 bases from J; bases unmatched to any gene: 9. The CDR3 nucleotides read TGTGCCAGCAGCACCGGAGGGGGCCCGTTGAACACTGAAGCTTTCTTT. This sequence encodes CASSTGGGPLNTEAFF.

This clone has just a few counts. This chain connects TRBV13 to TRBJ1-2; D not certain. The CDR3 consists of 13 residues. V was cut by 1 base and J by 8 bases, with 11 bases left in between. In germline, CDR1 is PRHDT, CDR2 FYEKMQ (reference sequence). The CDR3 coding sequence is TGTGCCAGCAGCTTAGCACTCACGGGGGGCTACACCTTC. Amino acids: CASSLALTGGYTF.

The rearrangement joins TRBV6-5 to TRBJ1-1; possible D gene TRBD1, 6 bases. Germline V lookup: CDR1 MNHEY, CDR2 SVGAGI. The CDR3 loop spans 14 amino acids. Trimming stripped 8 bases from V and 3 bases from J, with 16 bases between. The CDR3 region is CASLQGMGDTEAFF. The CDR3 DNA is TGTGCCAGCCTACAGGGAATGGGAGACACTGAAGCTTTCTTT.

This chain uses TRBV7-9 with TRBJ2-1; TRBD2 matches at 10 bases. V shed 2 bases and J 8 bases; nucleotides not matched to a gene: 18. Germline CDR1 is SEHNR and CDR2 is FQNEAQ (reference sequence). The CDR3 is 19 amino acids. For the CDR3, the DNA is TGTGCCAGCAGCTTAACTCAATGGCTAGCGGGAGCTGTGGAGTATGAGCAGTTCTTC. Its translation is CASSLTQWLAGAVEYEQFF.

The V and J genes are TRBV5-6 and TRBJ2-1; 8 bases fit TRBD2. The CDR3 runs 14 residues. Germline loops: CDR1 SGHDT, CDR2 YYEEEE. V lost 4 bases to trimming and J lost 11 bases; unmatched junction nucleotides: 11. CDR3 in amino acids: CASSQSGRRNKQFF. CDR3 coding DNA: TGTGCCAGCAGCCAAAGCGGGAGAAGGAATAAGCAGTTCTTC.

The rearrangement links TRBV19 to TRBJ1-5, with TRBD1 matching over 8 bases. The CDR3 is 14 residues long. The V and J ends lost 5 bases and 1 base, in that order; junction bases with no gene match: 1. The germline gives CDR1 LNHDA, CDR2 SQIVND (reference sequence). The CDR3: CASSGDRSNQPQHF. The CDR3 DNA reads as TGTGCCAGTAGTGGGGACAGGAGCAATCAGCCCCAGCATTTT.

This clone appeared a few times. The chain combines TRBV11-3 with TRBJ2-1, with TRBD2 matching over 7 bases. The CDR3 loop spans 12 amino acids. After removal of 0 bases from V and 12 bases from J, the junction contained 2 bases not matched to a gene. Germline V lookup: CDR1 SGHNT, CDR2 YENEEA. DNA of the CDR3: TGTGCCAGCAGCTTAGACGGCGGGAGGCAGTTCTTC. Translated: CASSLDGGRQFF.

The chain recombines TRBV5-1 with TRBJ1-4, with 10 bases identical to TRBD1. This CDR3 comprises 16 residues. V gave up 4 bases and J gave up 3 bases; unmatched junction bases: 6. Germline CDR1 and CDR2: SGHRS and YFSETQ. In DNA, the CDR3 is TGCGCCAGCAGCAGACAGGGGGCGACGTCTAATGAAAAACTGTTTTTT. Protein: CASSRQGATSNEKLFF.

The chain has TRBV4-2 and TRBJ1-4; a possible D gene is TRBD1 (5 bases). The CDR3 sequence is 15 residues long. CDR1 LGHNA and CDR2 YNFKEQ come from the germline V gene. V shed 2 bases and J shed 2 bases, with 9 bases lying between them. CDR3 sequence reads: CASSQRQGTNEKLFF. DNA of the CDR3: TGTGCCAGCAGCCAACGTCAGGGTACTAATGAAAAACTGTTTTTT.

The V gene is TRBV7-8, the J gene TRBJ2-7, with D perhaps TRBD2 (6 bases). Germline loops: CDR1 SGHVS, CDR2 FQNEAQ. The germline V and J ends were trimmed by 3 bases and 3 bases, with 27 bases remaining between them. CDR3 length: 19 amino acids. CDR3 in amino acids: CASSFQAGAAGTTHYEQYF. The DNA of the CDR3 is TGTGCCAGCAGCTTCCAGGCCGGGGCTGCGGGAACCACCCACTACGAGCAGTACTTC.

This sequence joins TRBV28 and TRBJ2-7; 8 bases line up with TRBD2. The length of the CDR3 is 14 residues. Germline assignment: CDR1 MDHEN and CDR2 SYDVKM. Trimming took 8 bases from V and 2 from J; bases not matched to a gene: 8. The CDR3 reads CASGLAAGAYEQYF. CDR3 DNA: TGTGCCAGCGGATTGGCAGCGGGAGCCTACGAGCAGTACTTC.

CDR3: CASSLLGGPYEQYF. The CDR3 DNA sequence: TGTGCCAGCAGTTTATTAGGAGGGCCGTACGAGCAGTACTTC. The J gene is TRBJ2-7, the V gene TRBV27, with D perhaps matching TRBD2 (6 bases). The germline gives CDR1 MNHEY, CDR2 SMNVEV (reference sequence). V was trimmed by 1 base and J by 4 bases, leaving 11 bases between them. The CDR3 loop spans 14 amino acids.

In DNA form, the CDR3 reads TGTGCCAGCAGCGGGCCTGGTCGGGAGGGGTACAATGAGCAGTTCTTC. It codes for CASSGPGREGYNEQFF. The V gene is TRBV3-1 (or the pseudogene TRBV3-2), the J gene TRBJ2-1; 8 nucleotides align to TRBD2. V shed 5 bases, J shed 4 bases, and the junction held 10 bases outside the gene matches. Germline V CDR1 and CDR2: LGHDT, YNNKEL (reference sequence). This CDR3 has 16 residues.

CDR3 sequence (DNA): TGTGCCAGCAGCTTAGGGTTCACAGGGGGCAATTCACCCCTCCACTTT. Its protein is CASSLGFTGGNSPLHF. V usage is TRBV7-2 and J usage is TRBJ1-6; 9 nucleotides match TRBD1. The trim removed 1 base at V and 7 bases at J, leaving 5 bases unmatched. The CDR3 covers 16 residues. Germline-derived CDR1 and CDR2 are SGHTA and FQGNSA.

This clone was seen a few times. The V gene is TRBV27, the J gene TRBJ2-5, with a possible D match to TRBD2 (5 bases). V was clipped by 8 bases and J by 6 bases, with 13 bases between them. Germline V gene data show CDR1 as MNHEY and CDR2 as SMNVEV (reference sequence). The CDR3 totals 12 residues. The CDR3 region is CASEDFLKTQYF. In DNA, the CDR3 is TGTGCCAGCGAGGACTTCCTAAAGACCCAGTACTTC.

The DNA for the CDR3 is TGCGCCAGCAGTGAGCGGACAGTCGGTGAAGCTTTCTTT. Its translation: CASSERTVGEAFF. The chain links TRBV10-2 to TRBJ1-1; perhaps TRBD1 as D (6 bases). This CDR3 is 13 amino acids long. Deletions cut 2 bases from V and 7 bases from J, with 11 bases between. Looked up from germline, CDR1 is WSHSY and CDR2 is SAAADI.

This chain uses TRBV29-1 with TRBJ2-7; D is uncertain. The length of the CDR3 is 15 residues. Per germline, CDR1 SQVTM and CDR2 ANQGSEA. V was pared by 0 bases and J by 3 bases, with 15 bases between. CDR3 nucleotide sequence: TGCAGCGTTGAAGACGGGTCCTCTCCGTACTACGAGCAGTACTTC. The encoded protein is CSVEDGSSPYYEQYF.

V usage is TRBV2 and J usage is TRBJ2-7; D possibly corresponds to TRBD1 (6 bases). CDR1 and CDR2 from the germline V gene are SNHLY and FYNNEI. This CDR3 is 15 amino acids long. V dropped 2 bases and J dropped 6 bases, with 17 bases sitting between them. The CDR3 sequence: CASSETTSDSGEQYF. For the CDR3, the DNA is TGTGCCAGCAGTGAAACAACTTCGGACAGCGGCGAGCAGTACTTC.

This clone was recorded at least ten times. This CDR3 is also generated by other DNA sequences in the sample. The chain recombines TRBV5-1 with TRBJ2-5; maybe TRBD2 (6 bases). Germline values: CDR1 SGHRS, CDR2 YFSETQ. V was pared by 2 bases and J by 3 bases, with 14 bases between. This CDR3 region has 15 residues. In nucleotides, the CDR3 is TGCGCCAGCAGCTTAGGGGCAGGCGGGGAAGAGACCCAGTACTTC. Protein: CASSLGAGGEETQYF.

The chain uses TRBV27 and TRBJ2-7, with 14 bases fitting TRBD2. Trimming cost V 5 bases and J 4 bases; bases outside gene matches: 4. This CDR3 region has 15 residues. Germline lookup yields CDR1 MNHEY and CDR2 SMNVEV (reference sequence). CDR3 residues: CASSRRLAGGYEQYF. The CDR3 nucleotides are TGTGCCAGCAGTCGCCGACTAGCGGGAGGGTACGAGCAGTACTTC.

This clone was seen more than once but under ten times. This rearrangement joins TRBV4-2 to TRBJ1-3, with D perhaps matching TRBD1 (5 bases). Looked up from germline, CDR1 is LGHNA and CDR2 is YNFKEQ. The CDR3 covers 17 residues. The V gene lost 0 bases and the J gene lost 0 bases, with 12 bases spanning the gap. The CDR3 DNA follows: TGTGCCAGCAGCCAAGAGGGGACTGCCAACTCTGGAAACACCATATATTTT. This translates into CASSQEGTANSGNTIYF.

This clone turned up a few times. The chain carries TRBV6-5 and TRBJ1-1, with 8 bases lining up with TRBD1. V shed 6 bases, J shed 5 bases, and the junction held 8 bases outside the gene matches. Per germline, CDR1 MNHEY and CDR2 SVGAGI. This CDR3 has 14 amino acids. CDR3 nucleotides: TGTGCCAGCAGAACGACAGGGGTTGGGACTGAAGCTTTCTTT. Protein: CASRTTGVGTEAFF.

The gene calls are TRBV7-2 and TRBJ1-2; 9 nucleotides agree with TRBD1. This CDR3 region has 16 residues. The germline CDR1 and CDR2 sequences are SGHTA and FQGNSA. With 4 bases clipped from V and 8 bases from J, the junction kept 14 bases outside the gene matches. The CDR3 spells CASSSAFAQGAQGYTF. As DNA, the CDR3 is TGTGCCAGCAGCTCCGCCTTCGCACAGGGGGCGCAAGGCTACACCTTC.

This clone showed up just a few times. The chain joins TRBV29-1 to TRBJ1-5; D is ambiguous. The germline gives CDR1 SQVTM, CDR2 ANQGSEA. This CDR3 spans 13 amino acids. V lost 4 bases to trimming and J lost 6 bases, with 13 bases between them. The CDR3 sequence: CSVGSGEGQPQHF. The CDR3 nucleotides read TGCAGCGTTGGGTCTGGGGAGGGTCAGCCCCAGCATTTT.

The chain uses TRBV5-1 and TRBJ2-7; the D gene is possibly TRBD2 (6 bases). Per germline, CDR1 SGHRS and CDR2 YFSETQ. The CDR3 runs to 15 residues. V was trimmed by 5 bases and J by 1 base, leaving 16 bases between them. The CDR3 loop reads CASRGGTSESYEQYF. CDR3 DNA: TGCGCCAGCAGGGGAGGTACGTCGGAATCCTACGAGCAGTACTTC.

The gene calls are TRBV27 and TRBJ2-7; TRBD1 is a possible D gene (6 bases). Looked up from germline, CDR1 is MNHEY and CDR2 is SMNVEV (reference sequence). Between the trimmed V and J ends, which lost 4 bases and 6 bases, there was a span of 16 bases. The CDR3 loop spans 14 amino acids. CDR3 residues: CASSYKVQGSEQYF. The CDR3 DNA follows: TGTGCCAGCAGTTATAAAGTCCAGGGGTCCGAGCAGTACTTC.

This clone was picked up one time. J is TRBJ1-5 and V is TRBV6-5; unclear D gene. Germline CDR1 and CDR2: MNHEY and SVGAGI. This CDR3 spans 15 amino acids. V was cut by 6 bases and J by 0 bases, with 12 bases left in between. CDR3 sequence: CASRPQVYSNQPQHF. CDR3 coding DNA: TGTGCCAGCAGACCCCAGGTTTATAGCAATCAGCCCCAGCATTTT.

The chain links TRBV6-1 to TRBJ2-3; no clear D. The germline gives CDR1 MNHNS, CDR2 SASEGT. V was clipped by 2 bases and J by 1 base, with 10 bases between them. The CDR3 runs 15 residues. In nucleotides, the CDR3 is TGTGCCAGCAGTGAAATGGGCGCCGGCACAGATACGCAGTATTTT. Residues: CASSEMGAGTDTQYF.

V and J are TRBV7-2 and TRBJ1-5, with no clear D. The CDR3 totals 15 residues. Germline loops: CDR1 SGHTA, CDR2 FQGNSA. The ends were cut back, 0 bases at V and 2 bases at J, with 8 bases in the middle. The chain's CDR3 is CASSLAYGGNQPQHF. DNA for the CDR3: TGTGCCAGCAGCTTAGCGTACGGAGGCAATCAGCCCCAGCATTTT.